This paragraph covers one TCR beta chain sequence. This clone has just a few counts. The clone's antigen remains unknown. Base qualities are not at hand, and no much larger clone is one base apart. The data were obtained in a study of beta chain features in type 1 diabetes (dated by TCRdb to 2017 to 2018). Background on the whole study: Patients and healthy donors did not differ in mean age, gender distribution, total cell number or subset yield. A total of roughly 99,000,000 sorted cells were examined across all samples, and the number of cells per subset was strongly correlated with RNA yield. Whereas all 30 or so donors provided naive and central memory subsets, regulatory and stem cell-like memory subsets were isolated from just 8 patients and about eight healthy donors. In the study, recently diagnosed type 1 diabetes patients and matched healthy donors were compared on the TCRB repertoires of their sorted circulating CD4+ T cell subsets.

The entire amount of isolated RNA was reverse transcribed using the High Capacity cDNA Reverse Transcription Kit, so the sequenced TCRB transcripts were expressed ones. Naive, central memory and regulatory T cell samples underwent deep immunoSEQ sequencing, averaging around 3.7 million total reads per sample. Sorted cells were lysed in RLT buffer, and RNA was extracted using DNase-treated RNeasy Micro or Mini kits according to cell number. Each cell subset was processed on its own to prevent cross-contamination, while patient and healthy donor samples were processed together. The immunoSEQ multiplex PCR was used to amplify TCRB sequences from cDNA, yielding 87-bp fragments that span the CDR3 region. Sequencing of the amplicons was done on the Illumina HiSeq platform. The study's own analysis went as follows. PCR bias was computationally corrected using synthetic template baselines, reads within Hamming distance 2 were collapsed, and singletons that could not be merged were discarded. By aligning reads against IMGT, V, D and J genes, CDR3 length, and insertions or deletions at six rearrangement sites were assigned. Within each subset, clonotype counts were normalized to sorted cell number, after which true diversity and Gini coefficients were computed with the tcR R package. The overlap coefficient, calculated on TCRB nucleotide sequences, was used to quantify repertoire sharing. As a proxy for the pre-selection repertoire, out-of-frame TCRB sequences from naive cells were analyzed. TCRdb holds this immuneACCESS table with in-frame rearrangements only. Some clones are missing; in checked studies, unresolved V genes explain under half, and the rest has no known cause. D and trimming come from the DNA, and the V and J calls and clone size come from that table. The sample data list roughly 610,000 clones, and roughly 16% of these were observed just once. The ten largest clonotypes hold more than 0.08% of the sample.

Each donor gave one peripheral blood draw, averaging roughly 100 mL, which was collected into heparinised tubes. A BD FACSAria II and a panel including CD45RO, CCR7, CD25, CD127, CD95 and CD27 were used to sort naive, central memory, regulatory and stem cell-like memory CD4+ T cells. All sorted populations exceeded 95% purity. PBMCs were isolated immediately by Lymphoprep density gradient centrifugation and stained directly without culture. Samples were stained and sorted in pairs, with one healthy donor and one patient per experiment, so that batch effects were minimized. What the research found in general, with its limitations: Fewer insertions and more nucleotide deletions at VDJ recombination sites were observed in patients with type 1 diabetes, implying thymic rearrangement abnormalities. Shorter templates might have been favored by PCR, but patient and control samples were amplified and corrected together, so both groups would have been affected equally by any skew. In all four CD4+ subsets, TCRB CDR3 length was moderately but significantly shorter in type 1 diabetes patients. Because the HLA sub-analyses included only small numbers of individuals, any influence of HLA type on TCRB rearrangement was left unresolved. The naive, central memory and regulatory TCRB repertoires appeared to resemble one another more closely among patients than among healthy donors. Because cDNA rather than genomic DNA was sequenced, highly expressing activated cells could have been over-represented, although no difference in activation and CD3 levels was found between groups.

What was sequenced was naive CD4+ T cells from blood. Taken with the paper, the label for cell subset or site translates to: true naive CD4+ T cells. This receptor was obtained from a man between 18 and 29 years old in good health.

The sequenced DNA is TGTGCCAGCAGCCCGGGACAATATAATTCACCCCTCCACTTT. Translation gives CASSPGQYNSPLHF. The chain joins TRBV7-2 to TRBJ1-6; TRBD1 is a weak D gene call, 6 bases matching. From the cysteine through the phenylalanine, the CDR3 covers 14 amino acids. The read is trimmed to its CDR3 DNA, 42 bases read in frame from base 1. Trimming takes 5 bases from V and 4 bases from J, and the germline ends sit 9 bases apart. Per the germline V gene, SGHTA is the CDR1 and FQGNSA is the CDR2.